Reported below is one T cell receptor beta chain. Antigen: not known. Trimming removed 6 bases from V and 3 bases from J; junction bases left unmatched: 9. Germline V gene lookup returns CDR1 SEHNR and CDR2 FQNEAQ (reference sequence). The CDR3 spans 15 residues. This specimen belongs to a study of blood T cells in healthy people across ages. Study context: In model experiments, template switching was able to capture about one barcoded beta molecule for every two T cells that were present.

Primed by a sample-barcoded 5' primer and a J-beta primer mix, a second PCR proceeded for about 6 to 11 cycles. A single record per CDR3 protein comes from TCRdb applying MiXCR to the 5' RACE reads. The sample records fewer than 800,000 distinct CDR3 sequences, around a fifth being singletons. General study points: Per million T cells, TCR beta diversity dropped roughly linearly as age increased. Underestimates were what the diversity estimates from one million T cells were considered to be.

It was about 10 milliliters of peripheral blood that were drawn from each donor. Sequenced sample: blood. This chain connects TRBV7-9 to TRBJ2-7, with 9 bases identical to TRBD1. The receptor's source is a man aged 70 or older in good health. The CDR3 is CASSLGTGLHYEQYF. The CDR3 DNA follows: TGTGCCAGCAGTCTCGGGACAGGGCTTCACTACGAGCAGTACTTC.